This T cell receptor beta chain appears in the sequencing data of a study of T cells in narcolepsy. Study-wide findings and caveats: HCRT-specific and TRIB2-specific autoreactive clonotypes appeared among same-patient CSF and blood CD4+ clonotypes. Healthy controls reportedly lacked the autoreactive clonotypes serially found in patients' blood. Autoreactive clone sequences were missing from some blood memory CD4+ repertoires.

The germline V gene encodes CDR1 SGHAT and CDR2 FQDESV (reference sequence). This CDR3 has 15 amino acids. The trim removed 4 bases at V and 3 bases at J, leaving 3 bases unmatched. The assay was immunoSEQ multiplex PCR, and TCRdb's table has in-frame clones only and misses some. Here the sample spans about 35,000 clones, more than 70% being singletons. Note on this clone: Its cognate antigen is unknown.

This receptor was identified in a human donor in good health. The sequenced sample was memory (CD45RA-) CD4+ T cells from blood. V and J are TRBV11-1 and TRBJ2-3; 11 positions match TRBD2. CDR3 nucleotide sequence: TGTGCCAGCAGCTCGACTAGCGGGAAAACAGATACGCAGTATTTT. This sequence encodes CASSSTSGKTDTQYF.